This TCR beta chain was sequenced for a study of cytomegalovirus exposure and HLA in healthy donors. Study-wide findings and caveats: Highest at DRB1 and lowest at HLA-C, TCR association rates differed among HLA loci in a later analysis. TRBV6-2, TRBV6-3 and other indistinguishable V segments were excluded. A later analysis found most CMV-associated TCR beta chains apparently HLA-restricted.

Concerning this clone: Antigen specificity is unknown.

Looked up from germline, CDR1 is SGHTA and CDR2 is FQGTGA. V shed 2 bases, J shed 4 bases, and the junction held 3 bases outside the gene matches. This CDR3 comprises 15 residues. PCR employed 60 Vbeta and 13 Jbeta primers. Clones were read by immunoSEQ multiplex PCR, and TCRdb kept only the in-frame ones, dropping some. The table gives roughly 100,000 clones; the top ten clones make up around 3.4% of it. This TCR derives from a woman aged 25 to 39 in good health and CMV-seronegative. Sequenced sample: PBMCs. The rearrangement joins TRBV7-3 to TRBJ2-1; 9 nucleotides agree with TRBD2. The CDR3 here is CASSLAGGIYNEQFF. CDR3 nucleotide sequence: TGTGCCAGCAGCTTAGCGGGGGGGATATACAATGAGCAGTTCTTC. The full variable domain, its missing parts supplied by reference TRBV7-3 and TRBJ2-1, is GAGVSQTPSNKVTEKGKYVELRCDPISGHTALYWYRQSLGQGPEFLIYFQGTGAADDSGLPNDRFFAVRPEGSVSTLKIQRTERGDSAVYLCASSLAGGIYNEQFFGPGTRLTVL.